This T cell receptor beta chain is from a study of read filtering for tumor transcriptome and immune sequencing. Study information: R-ISS stage counts were 8 or 9 for I, more than 15 for II, six or seven for III.

This clonotype has a count of ten or more. From 350 to 500 ng of RNA, a library with molecular barcoded alpha/delta and beta/gamma adaptors was made. TCRdb independently ran MiXCR on the reads; one entry per CDR3 protein. The sample has more than 35,000 distinct CDR3 sequences; approximately 15% are singletons. The TCR comes from a donor over 35 with multiple myeloma. Specimen: a population of CD138-negative cells sorted from bone marrow.

The CDR3 DNA is TGTGCCACCAGCACGGGACAGCCGAACACTGAAGCTTTCTTT. This codes for CATSTGQPNTEAFF. This sequence joins TRBV15 and TRBJ1-1; TRBD1 aligns across 7 bases. Per germline, CDR1 LNHNV and CDR2 YYDKDF (reference sequence). V shed 4 bases, J shed 1 base, and the junction held 3 bases outside the gene matches. The CDR3 covers 14 residues.